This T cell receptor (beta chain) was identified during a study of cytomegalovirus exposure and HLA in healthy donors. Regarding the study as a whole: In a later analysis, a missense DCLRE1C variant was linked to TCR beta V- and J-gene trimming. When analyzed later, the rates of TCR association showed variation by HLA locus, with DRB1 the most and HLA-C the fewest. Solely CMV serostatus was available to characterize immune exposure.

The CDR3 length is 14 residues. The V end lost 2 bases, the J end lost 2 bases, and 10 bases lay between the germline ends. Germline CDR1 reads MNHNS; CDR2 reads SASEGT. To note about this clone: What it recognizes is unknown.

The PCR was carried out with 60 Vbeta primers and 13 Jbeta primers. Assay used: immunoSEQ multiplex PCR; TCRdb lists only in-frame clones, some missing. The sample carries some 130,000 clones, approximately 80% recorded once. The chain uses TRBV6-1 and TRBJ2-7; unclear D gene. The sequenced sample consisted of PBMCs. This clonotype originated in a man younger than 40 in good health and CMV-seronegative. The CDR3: CASSERDPPYEQYF. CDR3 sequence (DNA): TGTGCCAGCAGTGAAAGAGATCCCCCCTACGAGCAGTACTTC.